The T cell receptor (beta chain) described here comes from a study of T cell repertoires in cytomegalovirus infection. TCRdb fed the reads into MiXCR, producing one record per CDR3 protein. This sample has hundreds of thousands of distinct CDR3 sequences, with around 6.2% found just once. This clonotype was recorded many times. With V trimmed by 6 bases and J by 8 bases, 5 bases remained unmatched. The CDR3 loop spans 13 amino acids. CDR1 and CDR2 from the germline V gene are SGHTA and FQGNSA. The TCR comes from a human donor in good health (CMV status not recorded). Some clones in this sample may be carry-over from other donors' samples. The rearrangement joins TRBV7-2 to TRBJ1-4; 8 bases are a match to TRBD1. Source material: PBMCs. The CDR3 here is CASSRTGYEKLFF. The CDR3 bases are TGTGCCAGCAGTAGGACAGGGTACGAAAAACTGTTTTTT. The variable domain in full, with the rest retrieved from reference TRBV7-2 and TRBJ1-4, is GAGVSQSPSNKVTEKGKDVELRCDPISGHTALYWYRQSLGQGLEFLIYFQGNSAPDKSGLPSDRFSAERTGGSVSTLTIQRTQQEDSAVYLCASSRTGYEKLFFGSGTQLSVL.